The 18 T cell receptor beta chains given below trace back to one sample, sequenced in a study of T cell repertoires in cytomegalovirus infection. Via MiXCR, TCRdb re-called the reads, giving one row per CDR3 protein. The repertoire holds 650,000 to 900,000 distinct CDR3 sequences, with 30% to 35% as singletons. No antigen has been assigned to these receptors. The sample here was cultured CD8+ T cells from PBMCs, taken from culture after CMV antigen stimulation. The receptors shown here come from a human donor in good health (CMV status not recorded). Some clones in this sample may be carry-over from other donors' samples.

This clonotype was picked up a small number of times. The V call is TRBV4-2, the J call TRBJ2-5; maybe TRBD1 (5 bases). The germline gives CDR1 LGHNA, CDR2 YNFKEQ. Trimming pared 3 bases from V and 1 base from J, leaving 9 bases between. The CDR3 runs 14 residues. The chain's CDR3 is CASSQDDSQETQYF. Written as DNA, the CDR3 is TGTGCCAGCAGCCAGGACGACAGCCAAGAGACCCAGTACTTC.

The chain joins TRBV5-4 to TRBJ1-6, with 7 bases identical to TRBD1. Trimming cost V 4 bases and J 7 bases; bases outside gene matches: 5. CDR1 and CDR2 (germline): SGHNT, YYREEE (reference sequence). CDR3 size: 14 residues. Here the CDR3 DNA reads TGTGCCAGCAGCCCCCCGGGACAGAATTCACCCCTCCACTTT. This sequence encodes CASSPPGQNSPLHF.

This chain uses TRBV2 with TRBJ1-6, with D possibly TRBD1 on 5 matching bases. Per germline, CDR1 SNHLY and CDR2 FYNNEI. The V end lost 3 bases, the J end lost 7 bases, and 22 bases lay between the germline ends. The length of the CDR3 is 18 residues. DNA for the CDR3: TGTGCCAGCAGTGATGTCGCAGTGCGGGGACGGCTGAATTCACCCCTCCACTTT. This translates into CASSDVAVRGRLNSPLHF.

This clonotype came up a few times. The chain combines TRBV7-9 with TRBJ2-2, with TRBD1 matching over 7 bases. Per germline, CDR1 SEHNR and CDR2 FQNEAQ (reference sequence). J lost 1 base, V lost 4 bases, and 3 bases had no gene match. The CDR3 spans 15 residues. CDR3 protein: CASSSGQMNTGELFF. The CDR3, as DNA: TGTGCCAGCAGCTCGGGACAGATGAACACCGGGGAGCTGTTTTTT.

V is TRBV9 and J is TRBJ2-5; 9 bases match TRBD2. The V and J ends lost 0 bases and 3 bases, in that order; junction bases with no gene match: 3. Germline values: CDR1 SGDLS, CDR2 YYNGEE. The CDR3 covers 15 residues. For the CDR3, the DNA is TGTGCCAGCAGCGTAGAGCGGGGGGCTAAAGAGACCCAGTACTTC. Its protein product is CASSVERGAKETQYF.

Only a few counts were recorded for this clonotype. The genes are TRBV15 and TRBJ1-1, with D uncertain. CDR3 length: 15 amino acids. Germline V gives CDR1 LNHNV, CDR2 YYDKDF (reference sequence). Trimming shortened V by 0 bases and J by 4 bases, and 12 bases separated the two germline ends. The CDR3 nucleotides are TGTGCCACCAGCAGAGATCTGGGTTTGAGCACTGAAGCTTTCTTT. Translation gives CATSRDLGLSTEAFF.

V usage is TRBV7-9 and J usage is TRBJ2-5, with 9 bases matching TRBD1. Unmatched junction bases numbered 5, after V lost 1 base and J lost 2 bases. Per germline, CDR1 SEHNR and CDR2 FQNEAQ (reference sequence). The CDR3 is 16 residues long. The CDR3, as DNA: TGTGCCAGCAGCTTAGTGGGGACAGGGCAACAAGAGACCCAGTACTTC. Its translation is CASSLVGTGQQETQYF.

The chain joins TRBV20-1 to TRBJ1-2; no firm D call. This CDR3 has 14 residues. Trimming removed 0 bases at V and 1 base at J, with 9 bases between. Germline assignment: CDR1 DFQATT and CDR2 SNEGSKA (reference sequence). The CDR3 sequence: CSARDSWGNYGYTF. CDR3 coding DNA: TGCAGTGCTAGAGATTCGTGGGGTAACTATGGCTACACCTTC.

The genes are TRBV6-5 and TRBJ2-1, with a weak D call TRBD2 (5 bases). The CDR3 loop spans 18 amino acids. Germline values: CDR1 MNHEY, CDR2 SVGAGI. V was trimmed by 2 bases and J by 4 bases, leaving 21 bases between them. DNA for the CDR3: TGTGCCAGCAGTTACCACCCTTTAACTAGTCTATTTTACAATGAGCAGTTCTTC. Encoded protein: CASSYHPLTSLFYNEQFF.

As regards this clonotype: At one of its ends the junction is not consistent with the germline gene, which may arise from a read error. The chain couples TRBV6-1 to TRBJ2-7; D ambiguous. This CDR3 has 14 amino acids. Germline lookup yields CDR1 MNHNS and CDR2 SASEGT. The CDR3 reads CASNEGQPPYEQYF. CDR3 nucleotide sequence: TGTGCCAGCAATGAAGGGCAGCCACCCTACGAGCAGTACTTC.

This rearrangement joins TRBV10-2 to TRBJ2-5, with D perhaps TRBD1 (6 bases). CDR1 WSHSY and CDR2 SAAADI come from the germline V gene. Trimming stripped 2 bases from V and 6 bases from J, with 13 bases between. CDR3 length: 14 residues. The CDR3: CASSEMGQGKTQYF. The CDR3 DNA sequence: TGCGCCAGCAGTGAGATGGGGCAGGGGAAGACCCAGTACTTC.

The CDR3 loop is CASVGGAFNGYTF. The CDR3 DNA follows: TGTGCCAGCGTCGGCGGGGCTTTTAATGGCTACACCTTC. The chain couples TRBV2 to TRBJ1-2; a possible D gene is TRBD1 (5 bases). This CDR3 is built from 13 residues. The germline CDR1 and CDR2 sequences are SNHLY and FYNNEI. V was clipped by 8 bases and J by 6 bases, with 16 bases between them.

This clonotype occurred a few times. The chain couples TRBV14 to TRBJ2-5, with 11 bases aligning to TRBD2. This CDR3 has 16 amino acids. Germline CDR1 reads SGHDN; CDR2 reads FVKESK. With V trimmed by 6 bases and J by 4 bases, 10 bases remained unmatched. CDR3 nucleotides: TGTGCCAGCAGTTCGACTAGCGGGGAGTCGGGAGAGACCCAGTACTTC. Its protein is CASSSTSGESGETQYF.

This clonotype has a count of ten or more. DNA for the CDR3: TGTGCCAGCAGCTTAGCGGCGACAGGGAGCAATGAGCAGTTCTTC. Encoded protein: CASSLAATGSNEQFF. This rearrangement joins TRBV7-2 to TRBJ2-1; 7 bases match TRBD1. There are 15 residues in the CDR3. V dropped 0 bases and J dropped 6; count of bases not matched to a gene: 5. From germline, CDR1 is SGHTA and CDR2 FQGNSA.

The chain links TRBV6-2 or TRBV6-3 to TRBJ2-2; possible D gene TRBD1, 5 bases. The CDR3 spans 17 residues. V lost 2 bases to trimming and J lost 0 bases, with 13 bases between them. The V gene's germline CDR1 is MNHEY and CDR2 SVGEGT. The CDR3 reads CASSYGVDSPNTGELFF. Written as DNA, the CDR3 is TGTGCCAGCAGTTACGGGGTCGACAGCCCGAACACCGGGGAGCTGTTTTTT.

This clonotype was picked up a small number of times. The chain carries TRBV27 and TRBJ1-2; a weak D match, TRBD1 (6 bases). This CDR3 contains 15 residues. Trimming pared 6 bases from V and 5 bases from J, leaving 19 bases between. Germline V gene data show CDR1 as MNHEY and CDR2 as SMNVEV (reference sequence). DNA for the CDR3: TGTGCCAGCAGACAACAGGGCCCAGCATTTTATGGCTACACCTTC. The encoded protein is CASRQQGPAFYGYTF.

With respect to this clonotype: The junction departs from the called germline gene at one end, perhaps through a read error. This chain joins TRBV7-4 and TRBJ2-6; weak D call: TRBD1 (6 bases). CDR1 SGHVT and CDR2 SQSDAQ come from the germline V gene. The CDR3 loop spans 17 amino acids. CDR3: CANSLSGVRSGANVLTF. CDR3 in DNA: TGTGCCAACAGCCTTTCAGGGGTGCGCTCTGGGGCCAACGTCCTGACTTTC.

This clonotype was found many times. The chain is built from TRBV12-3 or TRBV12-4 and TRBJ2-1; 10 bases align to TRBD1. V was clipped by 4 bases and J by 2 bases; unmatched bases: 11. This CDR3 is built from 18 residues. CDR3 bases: TGTGCCAGCAGTTCGACAGGGGGCGACGGGGGAGCCTACAATGAGCAGTTCTTC. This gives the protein CASSSTGGDGGAYNEQFF.